This entry lists 18 T cell receptor beta chains sequenced from one sample in a study of blood T cell repertoires in COVID-19. Sequenced by immunoSEQ multiplex PCR; TCRdb stores in-frame clones only, minus some. The repertoire holds roughly 500,000 clones, around nine tenths seen once, with 7% to 10% in the top ten. Specimen: PBMCs or T cells enriched from blood (not recorded which). Receptor source: an older woman who had recovered from COVID-19.

This clone came up a few times. V usage is TRBV14 and J usage is TRBJ2-2, with D tentatively TRBD1 (5 bases). This CDR3 is built from 12 residues. Per the germline V gene, CDR1 is SGHDN and CDR2 is FVKESK. V was cut by 9 bases and J by 6 bases, with 11 bases left in between. This CDR3 reads CARTLGAGELFF. CDR3 in DNA: TGTGCCAGGACCTTAGGGGCCGGGGAGCTGTTTTTT.

The V and J genes are TRBV27 and TRBJ1-6, with D uncertain. The CDR3 covers 16 residues. Trimming removed 0 bases from V and 1 base from J, with 7 bases in between. From germline, CDR1 is MNHEY and CDR2 SMNVEV (reference sequence). The CDR3 coding sequence is TGTGCCAGCAGTTTATCTTGGGAGTCCTATAATTCACCCCTCCACTTT. Translating gives CASSLSWESYNSPLHF.

The CDR3 nucleotides are TGTGCCAGCAGCCTTGGACTAGCGGGGGCCCGCTCCTACAATGAGCAGTTCTTC. Translated, it gives CASSLGLAGARSYNEQFF. The rearrangement links TRBV14 to TRBJ2-1; 13 bases align to TRBD2. Per the germline V gene, CDR1 is SGHDN and CDR2 is FVKESK. This CDR3 has 18 residues. V gave up 4 bases and J gave up 0 bases; unmatched junction bases: 6.

This rearrangement joins TRBV5-1 to TRBJ1-2; TRBD1 matches at 7 bases. CDR1 and CDR2 from the germline V gene are SGHRS and YFSETQ. This CDR3 has 16 residues. Trimming at V came to 4 bases and at J to 6 bases, leaving 15 bases not matched to a gene. CDR3 sequence reads: CASSRLLTGNVDGYTF. CDR3 coding DNA: TGCGCCAGCAGCAGACTCCTGACAGGGAATGTGGATGGCTACACCTTC.

This chain links TRBV2 with TRBJ2-4; D is ambiguous. Trimming stripped 7 bases from V and 0 bases from J, with 13 bases between. CDR1 is SNHLY, CDR2 FYNNEI, per germline. The CDR3 is 15 residues long. This CDR3 is CASNGNSLAKNIQYF. CDR3 sequence (DNA): TGTGCCAGCAACGGAAACAGCTTAGCCAAAAACATTCAGTACTTC.

V and J are TRBV5-5 and TRBJ2-6, with TRBD2 as a possible D gene (6 bases). Germline V gene data show CDR1 as SGHKS and CDR2 as YYEKEE (reference sequence). The CDR3 runs to 18 residues. V was trimmed by 4 bases and J by 4 bases, leaving 21 bases between them. For the CDR3, the DNA is TGTGCCAGCAGCCCGCAGGATGGCGGGGTTTCGGGGGCCAACGTCCTGACTTTC. It encodes CASSPQDGGVSGANVLTF.

This chain connects TRBV6-5 to TRBJ1-5; D remains unclear. Trimming shortened V by 6 bases and J by 5 bases, and 17 bases separated the two germline ends. The CDR3 has 15 amino acids. Per the germline V gene, CDR1 is MNHEY and CDR2 is SVGAGI. Written as DNA, the CDR3 is TGTGCCAGCAGCCCCTCGGGGTGGGGTGATCAGCCCCAGCATTTT. It codes for CASSPSGWGDQPQHF.

This clone was counted once. The V gene is TRBV27, the J gene TRBJ1-2; a possible D gene is TRBD1 (5 bases). The CDR3 loop spans 14 amino acids. In germline, CDR1 is MNHEY, CDR2 SMNVEV (reference sequence). Deletions cut 2 bases from V and 2 bases from J, with 9 bases between. The CDR3 loop is CASSLRGENYGYTF. In DNA form, the CDR3 reads TGTGCCAGCAGTTTAAGGGGCGAAAACTATGGCTACACCTTC.

The V gene is TRBV3-1 (or the pseudogene TRBV3-2), the J gene TRBJ1-4; D call uncertain. The length of the CDR3 is 14 residues. Germline assignment: CDR1 LGHDT and CDR2 YNNKEL (reference sequence). Trimming stripped 3 bases from V and 6 bases from J, with 11 bases between. The CDR3 coding sequence is TGTGCCAGCAGCCAGCGGGGTGGGGATGAAAAACTGTTTTTT. Residues: CASSQRGGDEKLFF.

The gene calls are TRBV7-8 and TRBJ2-3; TRBD1 matches at 7 bases. This CDR3 comprises 11 residues. With 5 bases clipped from V and 14 bases from J, the junction kept 7 bases outside the gene matches. From germline, CDR1 is SGHVS and CDR2 FQNEAQ. CDR3: CASSQHRGTYF. CDR3 sequence (DNA): TGTGCCAGCAGCCAGCACAGGGGAACGTATTTT.

The chain has TRBV12-5 and TRBJ2-5; D might be TRBD1 (6 bases). Trimming pared 4 bases from V and 4 bases from J, leaving 7 bases between. Germline V lookup: CDR1 LGHNT, CDR2 FRNRAP. The CDR3 sequence is 12 residues long. For the CDR3, the DNA is TGTGCTAGTGGTTCAGGGGTAGAGACCCAGTACTTC. This gives the protein CASGSGVETQYF. Full variable domain (rest looked up from reference TRBV12-5 and TRBJ2-5): DARVTQTPRHKVTEMGQEVTMRCQPILGHNTVFWYRQTMMQGLELLAYFRNRAPLDDSGMPKDRFSAEMPDATLATLKIQPSEPRDSAVYFCASGSGVETQYFGPGTRLLVL.

The chain recombines TRBV18 with TRBJ2-5; D is uncertain. Trimming pared 3 bases from V and 5 bases from J, leaving 7 bases between. The germline V gene has CDR1 KGHSH and CDR2 LQKENI. The CDR3 spans 12 residues. The CDR3 loop reads CASSPERETQYF. The CDR3 DNA follows: TGTGCCAGCTCACCTGAGAGGGAGACCCAGTACTTC. The full variable domain, completed using reference TRBV18 and TRBJ2-5, is NAGVMQNPRHLVRRRGQEARLRCSPMKGHSHVYWYRQLPEEGLKFMVYLQKENIIDESGMPKERFSAEFPKEGPSILRIQQVVRGDSAAYFCASSPERETQYFGPGTRLLVL.

The chain couples TRBV3-1 (or the pseudogene TRBV3-2) to TRBJ2-2; 10 positions match TRBD2. The CDR3 is made up of 16 amino acids. Germline CDR1 LGHDT, CDR2 YNNKEL (reference sequence). The ends lost 0 bases at V and 6 bases at J; junction bases unmatched: 4. CDR3 bases: TGTGCCAGCAGCCAAGATAGCGGGGGGCGGTCCGGGGAGCTGTTTTTT. This translates into CASSQDSGGRSGELFF.

The gene calls are TRBV18 and TRBJ1-1; maybe TRBD1 (6 bases). Looked up from germline, CDR1 is KGHSH and CDR2 is LQKENI. The CDR3 is made up of 14 amino acids. Trimming took off 3 bases at V and 1 base at J, with 9 bases between the two ends. The CDR3 reads CASSPKDRNTEAFF. CDR3 coding DNA: TGTGCCAGCTCACCTAAGGACAGGAACACTGAAGCTTTCTTT.

This clone is a singleton in its sample. The V call is TRBV14, the J call TRBJ2-5; 12 nucleotides align to TRBD2. With V trimmed by 3 bases and J by 2 bases, 1 base remained unmatched. Germline V CDR1 and CDR2: SGHDN, FVKESK. The CDR3 has 15 residues. CDR3 sequence reads: CASSQTSGGQETQYF. The CDR3 DNA follows: TGTGCCAGCAGCCAGACTAGCGGGGGACAAGAGACCCAGTACTTC.

The chain combines TRBV2 with TRBJ2-2; the match to TRBD1 covers 10 bases. CDR3 length: 15 amino acids. Germline-derived CDR1 and CDR2 are SNHLY and FYNNEI. J lost 5 bases, V lost 6 bases, and 6 bases had no gene match. The CDR3 region has the DNA TGTGCCAGCAGAAAAGGGACAGGGGTGACCGGGGAGCTGTTTTTT. This encodes CASRKGTGVTGELFF.

The chain carries TRBV11-2 and TRBJ1-2; TRBD1 agrees at 8 bases. V gave up 5 bases and J gave up 4 bases; unmatched junction bases: 9. This CDR3 comprises 15 residues. Germline V gene lookup returns CDR1 SGHAT and CDR2 FQNNGV. The CDR3 loop reads CASSRDFGQGYGYTF. CDR3 sequence (DNA): TGTGCCAGCAGCCGAGATTTTGGACAGGGCTATGGCTACACCTTC. The full variable domain, in which reference TRBV11-2 and TRBJ1-2 provide the parts outside the CDR3, is EAGVAQSPRYKIIEKRQSVAFWCNPISGHATLYWYQQILGQGPKLLIQFQNNGVVDDSQLPKDRFSAERLKGVDSTLKIQPAKLEDSAVYLCASSRDFGQGYGYTFGSGTRLTVV.

J is TRBJ1-1 and V is TRBV7-2; D uncertain. Trimming removed 4 bases from V and 0 bases from J, with 9 bases in between. The CDR3 has 14 residues. Looked up from germline, CDR1 is SGHTA and CDR2 is FQGNSA. The CDR3 sequence is CASSYPGLNTEAFF. DNA of the CDR3: TGTGCCAGCAGCTACCCAGGCCTGAACACTGAAGCTTTCTTT.